This TCR beta chain was observed in a study of blood T cells in healthy people across ages. Sample-barcoded 5' priming and a J-beta primer mix drove a second PCR of about 6 to 11 cycles. Each CDR3 protein gets one entry after TCRdb re-called the 5' RACE reads with MiXCR. Of about 570,000 distinct CDR3 sequences listed, about 29% are singletons. CDR1 MDHEN and CDR2 SYDVKM come from the germline V gene. The CDR3 sequence is 15 residues long. The sample was also linked to a second study, of T cells of mothers and their children.

V is TRBV28 and J is TRBJ2-5; D not resolved. The J call is in doubt because the DNA end fits TRBJ2-1 better. Sequencing was done on a sample of blood. This receptor was identified in a boy under 10 years old in good health. In DNA form, the CDR3 reads TGTGCCAGCAGTTTGGTCTCGACTGGCCGTCATGAGCAGTTCTTC. Encoded protein: CASSLVSTGRHEQFF.